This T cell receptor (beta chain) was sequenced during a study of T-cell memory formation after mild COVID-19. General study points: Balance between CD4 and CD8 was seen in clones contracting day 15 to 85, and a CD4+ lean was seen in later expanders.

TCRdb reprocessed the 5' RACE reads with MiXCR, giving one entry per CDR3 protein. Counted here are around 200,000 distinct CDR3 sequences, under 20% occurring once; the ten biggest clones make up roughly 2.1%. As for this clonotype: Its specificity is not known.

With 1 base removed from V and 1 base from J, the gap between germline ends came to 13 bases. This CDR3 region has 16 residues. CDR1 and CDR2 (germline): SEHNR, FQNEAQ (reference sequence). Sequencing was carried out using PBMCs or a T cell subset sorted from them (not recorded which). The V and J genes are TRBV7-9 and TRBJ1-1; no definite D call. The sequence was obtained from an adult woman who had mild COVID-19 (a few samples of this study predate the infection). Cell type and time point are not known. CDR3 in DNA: TGTGCCAGCAGCTTAGGGTGGAGTGCACAGAACACTGAAGCTTTCTTT. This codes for CASSLGWSAQNTEAFF.